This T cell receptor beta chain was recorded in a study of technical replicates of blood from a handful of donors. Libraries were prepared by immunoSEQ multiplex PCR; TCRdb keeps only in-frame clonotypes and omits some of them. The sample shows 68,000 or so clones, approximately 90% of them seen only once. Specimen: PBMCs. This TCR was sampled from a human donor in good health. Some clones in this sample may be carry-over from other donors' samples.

The CDR3 nucleotides are TGTGCCAGCAGCCGGGCGGGGGGGGCCTACGAGCAGTACTTC. Amino acids: CASSRAGGAYEQYF. The rearrangement links TRBV11-2 to TRBJ2-7, with 9 bases matching TRBD2. V gave up 5 bases and J gave up 2 bases; unmatched junction bases: 4. Looked up from germline, CDR1 is SGHAT and CDR2 is FQNNGV. The CDR3 extends over 14 amino acids.